This TCR beta chain derives from a study of response to subunit inactivated influenza vaccine. MiXCR, run by TCRdb on the RT-PCR reads, gives a single entry per CDR3 protein. The sample consists of more than 450,000 distinct CDR3 sequences, 10% to 15% of them appearing once. This clonotype was observed a few times. The antigen is not known. Trimming pared 0 bases from V and 7 bases from J, leaving 10 bases between. Germline V gene data show CDR1 as SGHTA and CDR2 as FQGTGA. There are 13 residues in the CDR3. Study-wide points: Authors suggested few new T cells are recruited by each seasonal influenza vaccination.

Sequencing was performed on PBMCs from blood, taken on the day of vaccination. The sequence was collected from a man aged 50 or older who received an inactivated influenza vaccine. The V gene is TRBV7-3, the J gene TRBJ2-7; a weak D match, TRBD1 (5 bases). The CDR3 sequence: CASSLTWGDEQYF. CDR3 DNA sequence: TGTGCCAGCAGCTTAACCTGGGGCGATGAGCAGTACTTC.